This T cell receptor beta chain originates from a study of blood T cell repertoires in COVID-19 (TCRdb year 2020). About the full investigation: Collaborator samples came from the United States, Italy and Spain and covered acute and convalescent phases of COVID-19. The repertoires were released in a freely available public database intended as a resource for research on the immune response to SARS-CoV-2. Subjects who had been exposed to COVID-19, were actively infected with it, or had recovered from it provided the deeply sampled blood TCRbeta repertoires that made up the dataset. Where HLA class I and class II types were available, the types were taken from metadata supplied by the sample provider, not from assay-based typing. Sample metadata almost always included a de-identified subject ID, COVID-19 status, age in years and sex. The material from the prospective study consisted of cDNA or gDNA derived from T cells, B-cell-depleted T cells, or PBMCs. Samples were obtained from the ongoing ImmuneRACE study (first 160 participants) and from 1,000 to 1,500 subjects provided by 6 global collaborators.

Findings and caveats that apply to the study as a whole: Clinical and demographic metadata were provided uncurated, with the amount varying by source and participant.

About this clone itself: It lacks a known antigen. No base quality values were provided; no much bigger clone lies one nucleotide off.

Collaborating institutions collected whole blood in K2EDTA tubes following their own protocols. For TCRbeta analysis, collaborators shipped samples as frozen whole blood, isolated PBMCs, or DNA extracted from either of those sample types. The immunoSEQ Assay, a bias-controlled multiplex PCR, was used to amplify TCRbeta CDR3 regions from genomic DNA. Per the original workflow: The number of nucleated cells in each sample was estimated by amplification of reference gene primers within the assay. Sequence reads were collapsed and filtered to measure the absolute abundance of every unique TCRbeta CDR3 rearrangement. For each sample, productive Simpson clonality was calculated as the square root of Simpson's diversity index over productive rearrangements. TCRdb carries this immuneACCESS record with in-frame sequences only. Its versions omit some clonotypes, under half of them owing to an unresolved V gene in the studies checked, with the rest unexplained. V and J calls and clone size follow that table, whereas D and trimming were derived from the DNA. The sample has 85,000 to 130,000 clones on record, approximately 88% of them singletons. The top ten hold approximately 27% of the sample.

The germline ends are 7 bases apart after V is trimmed by 1 base and J by 4 bases. Taken from cysteine to phenylalanine, the CDR3 has 14 residues. The sequence is cut down to CDR3 DNA, 42 bases in frame from base 1. CDR1 is given as SEHNR and CDR2 as FQNEAQ, both from the germline V gene (reference sequence). Sequenced input: peripheral blood. The clonotype originates from a man in his sixties with acute or convalescent COVID-19. Here the chain combines TRBV7-9 and TRBJ1-4, with the identity of the D gene unclear. The DNA sequence is given as TGTGCCAGCAGCTTAGTGGGAGATAATGAAAAACTGTTTTTT. Its coded protein is CASSLVGDNEKLFF.